This T cell receptor beta chain is drawn from a study of cytomegalovirus exposure and HLA in healthy donors. Study-level findings and limits: The authors listed some 160 TCR beta chains as cytomegalovirus-associated. Within an earlier analysis, most TCR beta V segments proved productive either about 87% or about 30% of the time.

As regards this clone: The antigen is undetermined.

Germline V gives CDR1 MNHEY, CDR2 SVGAGI. V lost 0 bases to trimming and J lost 4 bases, with 12 bases between them. CDR3 size: 15 residues. Both 60 Vbeta primers and 13 Jbeta primers went into the PCR. Repertoires were generated with immunoSEQ multiplex PCR, while TCRdb's copy carries only in-frame clones and drops some. The table lists approximately 120,000 clones, 70% to 85% of them singletons, with approximately 11% in the top ten. Sequencing input: PBMCs. V and J are TRBV6-5 and TRBJ1-2; D is unclear. The sequence was obtained from a middle-aged man in good health and CMV-seropositive. As DNA, the CDR3 is TGTGCCAGCAGTTACTCGCCAGGATCCTTCTATGGCTACACCTTC. It translates to CASSYSPGSFYGYTF.